Presented here are 23 T cell receptor beta chains from one specimen sequenced in a study of blood T cells in healthy people across ages (dated by TCRdb to about 2015). Receptors were amplified or captured by 5' RACE. TCRdb records Illumina HiSeq 2500 as the sequencer. A second 7 to 11 cycle PCR used a sample-barcoded 5' primer and a J-beta primer mix. The public reads were reprocessed in TCRdb via fastp at Q25 and MiXCR, keeping in-frame beta chains. Each CDR3 protein appears once, grouped with its most common genes and DNA. Recorded for this sample are roughly 1,700,000 distinct CDR3 sequences; roughly 30% of them occurred a single time. Clones ranked in the top ten supply around 7.7% of the sample. What was sequenced was blood. Receptors were obtained from a woman between 25 and 40 years old in good health.

This chain uses TRBV10-3 with TRBJ1-1, with D tentatively TRBD1 (6 bases). V gave up 0 bases and J gave up 0 bases, with 11 bases separating them. Per germline, CDR1 ENHRY and CDR2 SYGVKD. The CDR3 consists of 16 residues. CDR3 sequence reads: CAISESFGQLNTEAFF. Here the CDR3 DNA reads TGTGCCATCAGTGAGTCGTTTGGACAGTTGAACACTGAAGCTTTCTTT.

Only a few counts were recorded for this clonotype. The V gene is TRBV30, the J gene TRBJ1-5; a weak D match, TRBD1 (6 bases). This CDR3 is built from 15 residues. Germline values: CDR1 GTSNPN, CDR2 SVGIG (reference sequence). V lost 1 base to trimming and J lost 1 base, with 11 bases between them. The CDR3 spells CAWSATTGSNQPQHF. The CDR3 DNA reads TGTGCCTGGAGTGCCACCACAGGGAGCAATCAGCCCCAGCATTTT.

The rearrangement links TRBV10-3 to TRBJ2-4, with D unclear. Judging by the DNA end, TRBJ2-7 fits better; the J call may be wrong. The germline V gene encodes CDR1 ENHRY and CDR2 SYGVKD. The CDR3 sequence is 14 residues long. For the CDR3, the DNA is TGTGCCATCAGTGAGTCGATGCAGTCCTACGAGCAGTACTTC. It codes for CAISESMQSYEQYF.

This chain joins TRBV7-2 and TRBJ2-5, with 7 bases aligning to TRBD2. The CDR3 contains 13 residues. The germline V gene has CDR1 SGHTA and CDR2 FQGNSA. V lost 5 bases to trimming and J lost 6 bases; unmatched junction nucleotides: 6. The chain's CDR3 is CASSRDYGKTQYF. In DNA, the CDR3 is TGTGCCAGCAGCAGGGACTACGGAAAGACCCAGTACTTC.

In this sample, this clonotype turned up many times. The V gene is TRBV11-2, the J gene TRBJ2-1, with unresolved D. The CDR3 runs 14 residues. CDR1 and CDR2 (germline): SGHAT, FQNNGV. Trimming removed 5 bases at V and 3 bases at J, with 11 bases between. Written as DNA, the CDR3 is TGTGCCAGCAGCAGTCTCCGGTACTACAATGAGCAGTTCTTC. Translated: CASSSLRYYNEQFF.

The chain uses TRBV12-3 or TRBV12-4 and TRBJ1-2, with TRBD1 identical over 9 bases. V was clipped by 8 bases and J by 6 bases; unmatched bases: 7. The CDR3 covers 13 residues. DNA for the CDR3: TGTGCCAGCGTAAGACAGGGGGTCCATGGCTACACCTTC. It yields the protein CASVRQGVHGYTF.

A remark on this clonotype: One end of the junction fails to match germline, which may point to a read error. The chain recombines TRBV7-9 with TRBJ2-5, with 8 bases aligning to TRBD2. Germline V gene sequence: CDR1 SEHNR, CDR2 FQNEAQ (reference sequence). CDR3 size: 14 residues. CDR3 in DNA: TGTGCCAGCAGCTTAGTTGCAGCGGGAGAGGCCCAGTACTTC. Protein product: CASSLVAAGEAQYF.

As for this clonotype: The conserved phenylalanine or tryptophan is not found at the CDR3 terminus, so this likely reflects a read error. This chain connects TRBV12-3 or TRBV12-4 to TRBJ2-1; 10 nucleotides align to TRBD2. The length of the CDR3 is 15 residues. The V segment lost 5 bases and the J segment 5 bases; nucleotides outside the gene matches: 6. DNA of the CDR3: TGTGCCAGCAGTCCGGGACTAGCGTTCAACAATGAGCAGTTCGTC. It specifies CASSPGLAFNNEQFV.

This chain connects TRBV3-1 to TRBJ2-4; D gene unclear. The J call may be in error: the DNA end matches TRBJ2-5 better. Germline values: CDR1 LGHDT, CDR2 YNNKEL (reference sequence). The CDR3 has 15 amino acids. The CDR3, as DNA: TGTGCCAGCAGCCGGCGTTCGGTTGCCAGGGAGACCCAGTACTTC. Residues: CASSRRSVARETQYF.

The rearrangement links TRBV20-1 to TRBJ2-2; TRBD2 aligns across 8 bases. The CDR3 sequence is 15 residues long. V lost 0 bases to trimming and J lost 3 bases; unmatched junction nucleotides: 3. From germline, CDR1 is DFQATT and CDR2 SNEGSKA (reference sequence). In nucleotides, the CDR3 is TGCAGTGCTAGAGAGAGCGGGGGAGACACCGGGGAGCTGTTTTTT. Encoded protein: CSARESGGDTGELFF.

The chain is built from TRBV2 and TRBJ2-3; 7 bases map to TRBD2. The germline V gene encodes CDR1 SNHLY and CDR2 FYNNEI. The length of the CDR3 is 13 residues. The J segment lost 2 bases and the V segment lost 8 bases, leaving 4 bases of the junction unmatched. The CDR3 coding sequence is TGTGCCAGCTTGGGACTAAACACAGATACGCAGTATTTT. It yields the protein CASLGLNTDTQYF.

This clonotype came up a few times. This rearrangement joins TRBV3-1 to TRBJ2-3; D is unclear. The ends were cut back, 0 bases at V and 4 bases at J, with 8 bases in the middle. Germline-derived CDR1 and CDR2 are LGHDT and YNNKEL (reference sequence). CDR3 length: 14 residues. The CDR3 region is CASSQDHTSDTQYF. The CDR3, as DNA: TGTGCCAGCAGCCAAGATCATACCTCAGATACGCAGTATTTT.

This clonotype showed up just a few times. The chain employs TRBV11-1 and TRBJ2-5, with 15 nucleotides matching TRBD2. Germline CDR1 and CDR2: SGHAT and FQDESV (reference sequence). The trim removed 5 bases at V and 2 bases at J, leaving 12 bases unmatched. The CDR3 has 19 amino acids. The CDR3 DNA reads TGTGCCAGCAGCCCCCCCCAGGGACTAGCGGGAGGCGTACAAGAGACCCAGTACTTC. This codes for CASSPPQGLAGGVQETQYF.

This clonotype came up a few times. The chain carries TRBV21-1 and TRBJ1-2. TRBV21-1 is marked as a pseudogene. The CDR3 spans 12 residues. CDR3 nucleotide sequence: TGTGCCAGCAGCAACTTTAACTATGGCTACACCTTC. As protein: CASSNFNYGYTF.

This clonotype has only a few counts. The chain couples TRBV7-9 to TRBJ1-2; tentative D call: TRBD1 (6 bases). V was trimmed by 5 bases and J by 8 bases, leaving 12 bases between them. Germline values: CDR1 SEHNR, CDR2 FQNEAQ (reference sequence). The CDR3 has 12 residues. DNA of the CDR3: TGTGCCAGCAGCAGGGGGGGAAACGGCTACACCTTC. Its translation is CASSRGGNGYTF.

This chain connects TRBV14 to TRBJ2-1; TRBD2 matches at 10 bases. Germline CDR1 is SGHDN and CDR2 is FVKESK. There are 16 residues in the CDR3. J was trimmed by 8 bases and V by 4 bases; bases with no gene match: 11. DNA for the CDR3: TGTGCCAGCAGCCCCCCCGGGACTAGCGACGGCGATGAGCAGTTCTTC. It is translated as CASSPPGTSDGDEQFF.

This chain connects TRBV12-3 or TRBV12-4 to TRBJ2-1; 10 bases agree with TRBD2. The CDR3 runs to 15 residues. The trim removed 3 bases at V and 7 bases at J, leaving 6 bases unmatched. This CDR3 is CASSLGTSGKNEQFF. DNA for the CDR3: TGTGCCAGCAGTTTGGGTACTAGCGGGAAGAATGAGCAGTTCTTC.

This clonotype has a handful of counts. The V gene is TRBV9, the J gene TRBJ1-2; perhaps TRBD1 as D (5 bases). V lost 7 bases to trimming and J lost 7 bases, with 23 bases between them. The germline gives CDR1 SGDLS, CDR2 YYNGEE. This CDR3 contains 15 residues. CDR3 loop: CASWGGDRTSVGYTF. The CDR3, as DNA: TGTGCCAGCTGGGGGGGAGACAGAACCTCGGTTGGCTACACCTTC. The complete variable domain, with remaining parts taken from reference TRBV9 and TRBJ1-2, reads DSGVTQTPKHLITATGQRVTLRCSPRSGDLSVYWYQQSLDQGLQFLIQYYNGEERAKGNILERFSAQQFPDLHSELNLSSLELGDSALYFCASWGGDRTSVGYTFGSGTRLTVV.

This clonotype occurred a few times. This sequence joins TRBV20-1 and TRBJ1-2; D is possibly TRBD1 (6 bases). The germline CDR1 and CDR2 sequences are DFQATT and SNEGSKA (reference sequence). The V end was cut by 6 bases, the J end by 8 bases, with 25 bases between. This CDR3 has 15 amino acids. The chain's CDR3 is CSARGGTATPKGYTF. CDR3 in DNA: TGCAGTGCCCGAGGGGGTACAGCTACCCCGAAAGGCTACACCTTC.

The rearrangement joins TRBV6-6 to TRBJ2-7, with TRBD1 as a possible D gene (5 bases). The germline CDR1 and CDR2 sequences are MNHNY and SVGAGI (reference sequence). This CDR3 is 15 amino acids long. V was cut by 8 bases and J by 1 base, with 18 bases left in between. The CDR3 coding sequence is TGTGCCAGCGCTAGGGGCCAAGGTGGTTCCTACGAGCAGTACTTC. This sequence encodes CASARGQGGSYEQYF.

The rearrangement joins TRBV7-2 to TRBJ2-2; D may be TRBD1 or TRBD2 (6 bases each). The CDR3 length is 15 residues. Between the trimmed V and J ends, which lost 5 bases and 3 bases, there was a span of 13 bases. CDR1 SGHTA and CDR2 FQGNSA come from the germline V gene. In nucleotides, the CDR3 is TGTGCCAGCAGCCCCTCGGGGGCGGACACCGGGGAGCTGTTTTTT. Translated, it gives CASSPSGADTGELFF.

In this sample, this clonotype turned up many times. The CDR3 loop is CASSLNQNYGYTF. CDR3 DNA: TGTGCCAGCAGTTTAAATCAGAACTATGGCTACACCTTC. The chain has TRBV28 and TRBJ1-2; D remains unclear. V was clipped by 2 bases and J by 2 bases, with 6 bases between them. The CDR3 extends over 13 amino acids. The V gene's germline CDR1 is MDHEN and CDR2 SYDVKM.

This clonotype was recorded at least ten times. The gene calls are TRBV5-1 and TRBJ1-2; perhaps TRBD1 as D (5 bases). Per germline, CDR1 SGHRS and CDR2 YFSETQ. This CDR3 is built from 13 residues. V was trimmed by 4 bases and J by 2 bases, leaving 9 bases between them. The CDR3 DNA follows: TGCGCCAGCAGCCAGGACATAAACTATGGCTACACCTTC. This sequence encodes CASSQDINYGYTF. The entire variable domain, with the rest obtained from reference TRBV5-1 and TRBJ1-2, is as follows: KAGVTQTPRYLIKTRGQQVTLSCSPISGHRSVSWYQQTPGQGLQFLFEYFSETQRNKGNFPGRFSGRQFSNSRSEMNVSTLELGDSALYLCASSQDINYGYTFGSGTRLTVV.